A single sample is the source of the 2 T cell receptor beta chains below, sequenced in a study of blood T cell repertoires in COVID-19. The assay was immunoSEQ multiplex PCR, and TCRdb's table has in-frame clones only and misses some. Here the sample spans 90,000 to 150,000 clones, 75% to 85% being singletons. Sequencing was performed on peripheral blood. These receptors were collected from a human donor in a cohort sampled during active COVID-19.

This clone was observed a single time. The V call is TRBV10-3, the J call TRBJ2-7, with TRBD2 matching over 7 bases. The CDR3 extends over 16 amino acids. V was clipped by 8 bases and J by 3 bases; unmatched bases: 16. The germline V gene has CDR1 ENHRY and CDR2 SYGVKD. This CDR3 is CAIGGGTQALLYEQYF. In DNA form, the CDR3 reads TGTGCCATCGGGGGGGGAACTCAGGCCCTCCTCTACGAGCAGTACTTC.

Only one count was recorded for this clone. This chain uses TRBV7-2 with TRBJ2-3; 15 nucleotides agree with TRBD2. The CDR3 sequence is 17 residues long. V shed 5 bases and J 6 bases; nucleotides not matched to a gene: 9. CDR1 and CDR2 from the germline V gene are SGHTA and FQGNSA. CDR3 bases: TGTGCCAGCAGCCCCCAGGGACTAGCGGGGGGCCGGGATACGCAGTATTTT. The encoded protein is CASSPQGLAGGRDTQYF. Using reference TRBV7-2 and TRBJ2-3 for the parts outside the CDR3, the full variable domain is GAGVSQSPSNKVTEKGKDVELRCDPISGHTALYWYRQSLGQGLEFLIYFQGNSAPDKSGLPSDRFSAERTGGSVSTLTIQRTQQEDSAVYLCASSPQGLAGGRDTQYFGPGTRLTVL.